This paragraph reports one T cell receptor beta chain. The antigen is not known. Using immunoSEQ multiplex PCR, the repertoire was profiled, and TCRdb retains in-frame clones only, with some absent. Of 250,000 to 350,000 clones in the sample, 88% were seen once. The data were taken from a study of cytomegalovirus exposure and HLA in healthy donors. Study summary: The same platform was used for the 130 or so validation repertoires as for the 666 first-cohort repertoires, as reported in a later analysis.

Overall study results and limits: The majority of TCR sequences were rare, yet some public TCRs appeared in many donors. Overall, around 150 TCR beta chains were annotated as cytomegalovirus-associated. First-cohort TCR clusters were later found to tend to co-occur in the 120 or so validation repertoires.

This clonotype originated in a woman aged 18-30 years in good health and CMV-seronegative. The sequencing sample was made of PBMCs.

CDR3 in amino acids: CASSPPGSSSGGYTF. The CDR3 bases are TGTGCCAGCTCACCACCCGGGAGCTCTTCCGGTGGCTACACCTTC. The V call is TRBV18, the J call TRBJ1-2; no firm D call. V gave up 0 bases and J gave up 7 bases, with 15 bases separating them. The germline CDR1 and CDR2 sequences are KGHSH and LQKENI. This CDR3 is built from 15 residues.